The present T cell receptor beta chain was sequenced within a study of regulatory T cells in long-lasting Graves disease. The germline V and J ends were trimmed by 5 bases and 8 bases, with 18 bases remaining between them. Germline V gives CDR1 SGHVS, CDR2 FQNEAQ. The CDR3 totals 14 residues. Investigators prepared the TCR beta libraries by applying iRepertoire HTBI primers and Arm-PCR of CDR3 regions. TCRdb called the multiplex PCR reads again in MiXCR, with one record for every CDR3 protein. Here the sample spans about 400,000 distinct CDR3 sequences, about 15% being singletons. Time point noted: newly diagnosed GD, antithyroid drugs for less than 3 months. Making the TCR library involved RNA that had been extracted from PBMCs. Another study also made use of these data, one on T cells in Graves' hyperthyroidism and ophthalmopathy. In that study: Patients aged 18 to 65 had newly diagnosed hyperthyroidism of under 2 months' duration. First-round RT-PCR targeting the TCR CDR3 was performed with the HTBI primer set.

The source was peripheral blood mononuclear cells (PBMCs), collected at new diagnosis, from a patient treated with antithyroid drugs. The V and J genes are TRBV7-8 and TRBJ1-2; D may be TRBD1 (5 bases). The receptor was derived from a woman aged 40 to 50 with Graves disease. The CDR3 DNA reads TGTGCCAGCAGCGAAGAAAACAGGTTTGACGGCTACACCTTC. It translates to CASSEENRFDGYTF. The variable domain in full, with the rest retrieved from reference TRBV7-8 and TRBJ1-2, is GAGVSQSPRYKVAKRGQDVALRCDPISGHVSLFWYQQALGQGPEFLTYFQNEAQLDKSGLPSDRFFAERPEGSVSTLKIQRTQQEDSAVYLCASSEENRFDGYTFGSGTRLTVV.